Shown below are 3 T cell receptor beta chains from a single sample sequenced in a study of identical twins. MiXCR was run by TCRdb on the 5' RACE reads, yielding one entry per CDR3 protein. Of 600,000 to 850,000 distinct CDR3 sequences listed, 15% to 20% are singletons. These sequences were also reported in another study, on T cells expressing NK-cell markers.

Sequences were obtained from PBMCs. These receptors all stem from a young woman in good health.

The V gene is TRBV7-3, the J gene TRBJ1-1; TRBD1 aligns across 10 bases. The CDR3 spans 16 residues. V was clipped by 5 bases and J by 6 bases; unmatched bases: 12. Germline lookup yields CDR1 SGHTA and CDR2 FQGTGA. The CDR3 sequence is CASSPRQGALMAEAFF. The CDR3 DNA reads TGTGCCAGCAGCCCGCGACAGGGGGCGCTTATGGCTGAAGCTTTCTTT.

The chain links TRBV5-1 to TRBJ2-7, with D perhaps TRBD1 or TRBD2 (5 bases each). From germline, CDR1 is SGHRS and CDR2 YFSETQ. Trimming shortened V by 4 bases and J by 3 bases, and 17 bases separated the two germline ends. This CDR3 has 15 amino acids. The CDR3 coding sequence is TGCGCCAGCAGCCCAAACCCCGGGACGGGCTACGAGCAGTACTTC. Protein: CASSPNPGTGYEQYF.

The chain uses TRBV20-1 and TRBJ1-5; 9 bases are a match to TRBD1. Germline CDR1 is DFQATT and CDR2 is SNEGSKA (reference sequence). This CDR3 has 13 amino acids. V lost 7 bases to trimming and J lost 5 bases; unmatched junction nucleotides: 6. The CDR3 region has the DNA TGCAGTGGAAGGGACAGGGAGCATCAGCCCCAGCATTTT. It yields the protein CSGRDREHQPQHF.